Below, 29 T cell receptor beta chains from the same sample are listed, as sequenced in a study of lymphopenia after photon versus proton radiotherapy. Method: immunoSEQ multiplex PCR; TCRdb's copy keeps in-frame clones and lacks some. The sample contains 45,000 to 65,000 clones, 92% of which appear only once. The sample was peripheral blood, taken from a patient treated with photon-based radiotherapy. The receptor source for this set is a woman between 35 and 50 years old with cholangiocarcinoma.

V is TRBV19 and J is TRBJ2-5; 9 bases agree with TRBD2. Germline values: CDR1 LNHDA, CDR2 SQIVND (reference sequence). CDR3 length equals 18 residues. Losses at the gene ends were 4 bases for V and 5 bases for J; bases not matched to a gene: 17. This chain's CDR3 is CASSREVAGARRDETQYF. The CDR3 coding sequence is TGTGCCAGTAGTAGAGAAGTAGCGGGGGCCCGCAGGGATGAGACCCAGTACTTC.

The rearrangement joins TRBV7-2 to TRBJ2-2; D ambiguous. The CDR3 runs to 16 residues. Germline CDR1 reads SGHTA; CDR2 reads FQGNSA. The V gene lost 5 bases and the J gene lost 5 bases, with 18 bases spanning the gap. The CDR3 sequence is CASSPGRTLWTGELFF. The CDR3 DNA sequence: TGTGCCAGCAGCCCCGGTCGGACGCTGTGGACCGGGGAGCTGTTTTTT.

This clone was counted once. One end of the junction is discordant with germline, which a read error may explain. The V call is TRBV28, the J call TRBJ2-3; D call uncertain. Germline V CDR1 and CDR2: MDHEN, SYDVKM. The length of the CDR3 is 15 residues. CDR3 nucleotide sequence: TGTGCCAGCAGATTATCCTACGGGAGCACAGATACGCAGTATTTT. It yields the protein CASRLSYGSTDTQYF.

V is TRBV19 and J is TRBJ2-3, with TRBD2 matching 14 bases. V shed 9 bases, J shed 6 bases, and the junction held 5 bases outside the gene matches. This CDR3 has 14 amino acids. Germline lookup yields CDR1 LNHDA and CDR2 SQIVND (reference sequence). CDR3 sequence reads: CASATSGGADTQYF. In DNA, the CDR3 is TGTGCCAGCGCGACTAGCGGGGGGGCGGATACGCAGTATTTT.

In its sample, this clone was seen once. The V call is TRBV10-2, the J call TRBJ2-1; 9 bases match TRBD2. The germline gives CDR1 WSHSY, CDR2 SAAADI. This CDR3 contains 15 residues. V was pared by 3 bases and J by 5 bases, with 5 bases of the junction left unmatched. CDR3 nucleotide sequence: TGCGCCAGCAGTGACAGGGCTAGCGGGGACAATGAGCAGTTCTTC. Translating gives CASSDRASGDNEQFF.

The V call is TRBV29-1, the J call TRBJ2-7, with D possibly called TRBD1 or TRBD2 (5 bases each). V was trimmed by 5 bases and J by 3 bases, leaving 14 bases between them. Germline V gene sequence: CDR1 SQVTM, CDR2 ANQGSEA. The CDR3 extends over 13 amino acids. CDR3 bases: TGCAGCGTTACCCGGGACCCAGGCTACGAGCAGTACTTC. It yields the protein CSVTRDPGYEQYF.

CDR3 sequence: CASSTPPAGEGNEQFF. The CDR3 nucleotides read TGTGCCAGTAGTACCCCCCCAGCGGGAGAGGGCAATGAGCAGTTCTTC. The chain has TRBV19 and TRBJ2-1; 8 bases are shared with TRBD2. The CDR3 extends over 16 amino acids. CDR1 and CDR2 (germline): LNHDA, SQIVND (reference sequence). Trimming cost V 4 bases and J 6 bases; bases outside gene matches: 11.

A single count supports this clone. This chain joins TRBV9 and TRBJ1-5; D gene ambiguous. The V gene lost 1 base and the J gene lost 3 bases, with 5 bases spanning the gap. The CDR3 runs 13 residues. Germline assignment: CDR1 SGDLS and CDR2 YYNGEE. Written as DNA, the CDR3 is TGTGCCAGCAGCGTAACCCTCAATCAGCCCCAGCATTTT. Its translation: CASSVTLNQPQHF.

This clone was detected only once. V gene TRBV27 combines with J gene TRBJ1-1, with a weak D call TRBD1 (5 bases). The germline V and J ends were trimmed by 2 bases and 2 bases, with 6 bases remaining between them. CDR3 size: 13 residues. Per germline, CDR1 MNHEY and CDR2 SMNVEV (reference sequence). The DNA for the CDR3 is TGTGCCAGCAGTTTACAGGGTAACACTGAAGCTTTCTTT. Translated, it gives CASSLQGNTEAFF.

The J gene is TRBJ1-2, the V gene TRBV19; TRBD1 aligns across 8 bases. CDR3 length: 14 amino acids. Germline loops: CDR1 LNHDA, CDR2 SQIVND (reference sequence). The trim removed 7 bases at V and 4 bases at J, leaving 8 bases unmatched. Here the CDR3 reads CASIGQGRFYGYTF. The CDR3 DNA follows: TGTGCCAGTATTGGACAGGGAAGGTTCTATGGCTACACCTTC.

The chain has TRBV5-1 and TRBJ1-4; D not certain. The CDR3 contains 13 residues. The germline CDR1 and CDR2 sequences are SGHRS and YFSETQ. Trimming pared 3 bases from V and 7 bases from J, leaving 10 bases between. Written as DNA, the CDR3 is TGCGCCAGCAGCTCCGGGCTGATTGAAAAACTGTTTTTT. It yields the protein CASSSGLIEKLFF.

This sequence joins TRBV2 and TRBJ2-5; TRBD1 might be the D (5 bases). The CDR3 contains 13 residues. Trimming cost V 2 bases and J 6 bases, with 10 bases left between them. Germline V gives CDR1 SNHLY, CDR2 FYNNEI. The CDR3 nucleotides are TGTGCCAGCAGTGAAAGTCAGGGCAAGACCCAGTACTTC. Translation gives CASSESQGKTQYF.

The J gene is TRBJ2-3, the V gene TRBV6-5; 10 bases align to TRBD2. J was trimmed by 4 bases and V by 2 bases; bases with no gene match: 0. The CDR3 contains 14 residues. Germline CDR1 MNHEY, CDR2 SVGAGI. CDR3 in DNA: TGTGCCAGCAGTTACAGCGGGGGGGCAGATACGCAGTATTTT. It specifies CASSYSGGADTQYF.

The V call is TRBV7-2, the J call TRBJ1-4; D possibly corresponds to TRBD1 (6 bases). Germline CDR1 reads SGHTA; CDR2 reads FQGNSA. The CDR3 covers 17 residues. The V end was cut by 1 base, the J end by 7 bases, with 19 bases between. The CDR3 loop reads CASSLGPQGRIIEKLFF. Here the CDR3 DNA reads TGTGCCAGCAGCTTAGGGCCGCAGGGGAGGATTATTGAAAAACTGTTTTTT.

This chain uses TRBV6-5 with TRBJ2-1; D uncertain. V was pared by 5 bases and J by 2 bases, with 7 bases between. The CDR3 extends over 13 amino acids. Germline V lookup: CDR1 MNHEY, CDR2 SVGAGI. The CDR3 reads CASSRPAYNEQFF. The DNA of the CDR3 is TGTGCCAGCAGTAGGCCAGCCTACAATGAGCAGTTCTTC.

The table lists this clone with a count of one. CDR3 sequence reads: CASSVGPSLSYEQYF. The CDR3 region has the DNA TGTGCCAGCAGCGTAGGGCCCTCCCTCTCCTACGAGCAGTACTTC. The chain uses TRBV9 and TRBJ2-7; D remains ambiguous. This CDR3 is 15 amino acids long. Trimming took off 0 bases at V and 0 bases at J, with 10 bases between the two ends. Germline V gives CDR1 SGDLS, CDR2 YYNGEE.

The chain recombines TRBV7-9 with TRBJ1-1, with D uncertain. In germline, CDR1 is SEHNR, CDR2 FQNEAQ (reference sequence). The CDR3 is 11 amino acids. V was shortened by 3 bases and J by 7 bases, with 6 bases between the two germline ends. The CDR3 here is CASSLAGEAFF. The CDR3 DNA sequence: TGTGCCAGCAGCTTGGCGGGTGAAGCTTTCTTT.

Note on this clone: The same CDR3 can be traced to other DNA sequences in this sample. The chain links TRBV28 to TRBJ2-7; D is ambiguous. Germline V gives CDR1 MDHEN, CDR2 SYDVKM. This CDR3 has 10 amino acids. V dropped 2 bases and J dropped 7 bases, with 3 bases sitting between them. Written as DNA, the CDR3 is TGTGCCAGCAGTTTAAGTGAGCAGTACTTC. Translating gives CASSLSEQYF.

This chain uses TRBV27 with TRBJ2-3, with D maybe TRBD2 (6 bases). This CDR3 comprises 16 residues. V lost 7 bases, J lost 2 bases, and 19 bases lay in between. CDR1 is MNHEY and CDR2 is SMNVEV in the germline V gene (reference sequence). In DNA, the CDR3 is TGTGCCAGCACCCCCGAGGCGGGGAGCTTCACAGATACGCAGTATTTT. Translated, it gives CASTPEAGSFTDTQYF.

This clone was seen a single time. This chain uses TRBV30 with TRBJ1-3, with D uncertain. Trimming took off 2 bases at V and 0 bases at J, with 8 bases between the two ends. The CDR3 extends over 14 amino acids. Germline V gene lookup returns CDR1 GTSNPN and CDR2 SVGIG (reference sequence). The CDR3 loop reads CAWSNSLSGNTIYF. Written as DNA, the CDR3 is TGTGCCTGGAGTAACTCCCTCTCTGGAAACACCATATATTTT.

For the CDR3, the DNA is TGTGCCAGCAGAGACCCGGGACTCCGGCAGTACTTC. Translation: CASRDPGLRQYF. This chain connects TRBV6-5 to TRBJ2-7, with a weak D call TRBD2 (6 bases). The CDR3 is 12 amino acids. The V gene's germline CDR1 is MNHEY and CDR2 SVGAGI. V gave up 6 bases and J gave up 9 bases, with 15 bases separating them.

The genes are TRBV5-1 and TRBJ2-2; 9 bases line up with TRBD2. There are 16 residues in the CDR3. The germline V gene encodes CDR1 SGHRS and CDR2 YFSETQ. V was clipped by 3 bases and J by 2 bases; unmatched bases: 5. DNA for the CDR3: TGCGCCAGCAGCTGGAGCGGGGGGAGAAACACCGGGGAGCTGTTTTTT. Translating gives CASSWSGGRNTGELFF.

This chain links TRBV9 with TRBJ2-7; D is perhaps TRBD1 (6 bases). The germline gives CDR1 SGDLS, CDR2 YYNGEE. The V end lost 4 bases, the J end lost 4 bases, and 15 bases lay between the germline ends. This CDR3 has 14 residues. CDR3: CASSSSTDRYEQYF. CDR3 in DNA: TGTGCCAGCAGCTCATCTACTGACAGGTACGAGCAGTACTTC.

The gene calls are TRBV5-4 and TRBJ2-2; maybe TRBD2 (5 bases). Germline V CDR1 and CDR2: SGHNT, YYREEE (reference sequence). V lost 4 bases and J lost 5, with 18 bases in between. CDR3 length: 16 amino acids. This chain's CDR3 is CASSRQTRGRTGELFF. In DNA, the CDR3 is TGTGCCAGCAGCCGTCAAACTAGAGGAAGGACCGGGGAGCTGTTTTTT.

The CDR3 DNA reads TGTGCCAGTAGCGACCGGGACTTTTATAATTCACCCCTCCACTTT. Translated, it gives CASSDRDFYNSPLHF. The genes are TRBV19 and TRBJ1-6, with D tentatively TRBD1 (5 bases). The V end lost 6 bases, the J end lost 4 bases, and 13 bases lay between the germline ends. The CDR3 is 15 residues long. CDR1 and CDR2 (germline): LNHDA, SQIVND (reference sequence).

The rearrangement joins TRBV15 to TRBJ1-5; D is undetermined. V was pared by 1 base and J by 0 bases, with 13 bases between. CDR1 and CDR2 (germline): LNHNV, YYDKDF (reference sequence). CDR3 length equals 17 residues. This CDR3 is CATSRVRRGNSNQPQHF. CDR3 in DNA: TGTGCCACCAGCAGAGTTCGTCGGGGAAATAGCAATCAGCCCCAGCATTTT.

The J gene is TRBJ2-5, the V gene TRBV30, with D perhaps TRBD2 (6 bases). The CDR3 has 12 residues. With 0 bases removed from V and 7 bases from J, the gap between germline ends came to 9 bases. Germline V gene data show CDR1 as GTSNPN and CDR2 as SVGIG (reference sequence). CDR3: CAWSVPEGTQYF. The CDR3 coding sequence is TGTGCCTGGAGTGTACCGGAGGGGACCCAGTACTTC.

The chain recombines TRBV19 with TRBJ1-1; D is perhaps TRBD1 (6 bases). The V gene's germline CDR1 is LNHDA and CDR2 SQIVND (reference sequence). The CDR3 is made up of 12 amino acids. The V end lost 7 bases, the J end lost 2 bases, and 8 bases lay between the germline ends. The CDR3 bases are TGTGCCAGTATGGGGACAAACACTGAAGCTTTCTTT. Translation gives CASMGTNTEAFF.

The chain combines TRBV7-9 with TRBJ2-1; the match to TRBD2 covers 10 bases. Losses at the gene ends were 6 bases for V and 4 bases for J; bases not matched to a gene: 6. The CDR3 length is 15 residues. Germline lookup yields CDR1 SEHNR and CDR2 FQNEAQ (reference sequence). The CDR3 spells CASSSSGSWYNEQFF. Here the CDR3 DNA reads TGTGCCAGCAGTTCTAGCGGGAGTTGGTACAATGAGCAGTTCTTC.